The following is a T cell receptor beta chain sequence with its context. Its antigen is still unknown. PCR was performed using 60 Vbeta and 13 Jbeta primers. Profiled with immunoSEQ multiplex PCR; TCRdb holds only in-frame clones, not every one. The repertoire consists of more than 90,000 clones, with around 64% occurring once and the leading ten covering roughly 2%. This sample was included in a study of cytomegalovirus exposure and HLA in healthy donors. The V segment lost 5 bases and the J segment 4 bases; nucleotides outside the gene matches: 4. CDR1 and CDR2 (germline): WSHSY, SAAADI. This CDR3 is built from 15 residues. Study-level findings and limits: Most TCR sequences showed up rarely, but some public TCRs showed up in many donors. A later analysis found most CMV-associated TCR beta chains apparently HLA-restricted.

The sample consisted of PBMCs. The chain uses TRBV10-2 and TRBJ2-1; 11 nucleotides align to TRBD2. This TCR was recovered from a woman aged 25 to 39 in good health and CMV-seronegative. The CDR3 sequence: CASSLTSGEYNEQFF. CDR3 in DNA: TGCGCCAGCAGTCTGACTAGCGGGGAGTACAATGAGCAGTTCTTC.